These 27 T cell receptor beta chains originate from one sample sequenced in a study of CDR3 diversity in severe acne. TCRdb processed the PCR reads anew with MiXCR; each CDR3 protein has one entry. Of approximately 90,000 distinct CDR3 sequences in the sample, approximately 52% were seen once. Material for sequencing was blood. Source of these receptors: a male donor in good health, serving as a control.

This clonotype was observed a few times. V is TRBV12-3 or TRBV12-4 and J is TRBJ1-1; D is ambiguous. CDR3 length: 13 residues. V was cut by 5 bases and J by 2 bases, with 9 bases left in between. In DNA, the CDR3 is TGTGCCAGCAGTGTGACACCAAACACTGAAGCTTTCTTT. This gives the protein CASSVTPNTEAFF.

This clonotype was detected a few times. The chain couples TRBV9 to TRBJ2-2; no clear D. CDR1 and CDR2 (germline): SGDLS, YYNGEE. The V gene lost 1 base and the J gene lost 1 base, with 11 bases spanning the gap. This CDR3 region has 16 residues. The CDR3 reads CASSVSGAMNTGELFF. In nucleotides, the CDR3 is TGTGCCAGCAGCGTAAGTGGTGCGATGAACACCGGGGAGCTGTTTTTT.

The rearrangement uses TRBV7-2 and TRBJ1-1; no firm D call. Trimming left V 1 base short and J 7 bases short, with 13 bases between. The CDR3 extends over 14 amino acids. In germline, CDR1 is SGHTA, CDR2 FQGNSA. CDR3 protein: CASSLDSSRYEAFF. For the CDR3, the DNA is TGTGCCAGCAGCTTAGATTCTTCGCGTTATGAAGCTTTCTTT.

This clonotype was picked up many times. The V call is TRBV29-1, the J call TRBJ2-7, with D perhaps TRBD2 (6 bases). The ends were cut back, 8 bases at V and 3 bases at J, with 29 bases in the middle. The germline V gene has CDR1 SQVTM and CDR2 ANQGSEA. The CDR3 is 17 residues long. The CDR3 DNA follows: TGCAGCCCCAGCCGGGACCAAATCGGGGGAGTGATCTACGAGCAGTACTTC. It is translated as CSPSRDQIGGVIYEQYF.

In regard to this clonotype: The junction departs from germline at one end; a sequencing error may be responsible. The chain has TRBV5-6 and TRBJ2-1, with a tentative D call TRBD1 (5 bases). CDR3 length equals 14 residues. Germline-derived CDR1 and CDR2 are SGHDT and YYEEEE. CDR3 sequence reads: CASSSKGNSNQQFF. The CDR3 region has the DNA TGTGCCAGCAGCTCAAAGGGGAATAGCAATCAGCAGTTCTTC.

This sequence joins TRBV5-4 and TRBJ2-7, with 7 bases that match TRBD1. With 5 bases clipped from V and 0 bases from J, the junction kept 8 bases outside the gene matches. This CDR3 region has 15 residues. CDR1 and CDR2 (germline): SGHNT, YYREEE (reference sequence). In DNA form, the CDR3 reads TGTGCCAGCAGTTCAACCGGGACAGTCTCCTACGAGCAGTACTTC. It codes for CASSSTGTVSYEQYF. The whole variable domain, remainder taken from reference TRBV5-4 and TRBJ2-7, is ETGVTQSPTHLIKTRGQQVTLRCSSQSGHNTVSWYQQALGQGPQFIFQYYREEENGRGNFPPRFSGLQFPNYSSELNVNALELDDSALYLCASSSTGTVSYEQYFGPGTRLTVT.

This clonotype was counted between two and nine times. In DNA, the CDR3 is TGTGCCAGCAGTGAAGATTGGGTGGCCTCCTATAATTCACCCCTCCACTTT. This encodes CASSEDWVASYNSPLHF. This rearrangement joins TRBV2 to TRBJ1-6; D unclear. Deletions cut 1 base from V and 0 bases from J, with 10 bases between. Germline assignment: CDR1 SNHLY and CDR2 FYNNEI. The CDR3 is 17 residues long.

A note on this clonotype: Given the absence of the conserved phenylalanine or tryptophan at the CDR3 end, a read error is likely. The chain carries TRBV13 and TRBJ2-7; D is possibly TRBD2 (10 bases). V was shortened by 5 bases and J by 0 bases, with 17 bases between the two germline ends. This CDR3 is 16 amino acids long. Germline V lookup: CDR1 PRHDT, CDR2 FYEKMQ (reference sequence). CDR3 nucleotide sequence: TGTGCCAGCAGCCAGCGGGGGGGACAGGGCTCCTACGAGCAGTACTCC. This gives the protein CASSQRGGQGSYEQYS.

This clonotype was found a few times. This chain links TRBV7-8 with TRBJ2-5, with D possibly being TRBD2 (5 bases). The CDR3 spans 14 residues. Trimming left V 1 base short and J 5 bases short, with 11 bases between. CDR1 and CDR2 (germline): SGHVS, FQNEAQ. The CDR3, as DNA: TGTGCCAGCAGCTTAGTGGAGGTACAGGAGACCCAGTACTTC. It translates to CASSLVEVQETQYF.

This clonotype was recorded many times. The J gene is TRBJ1-1, the V gene TRBV12-3 or TRBV12-4, with a weak D call TRBD1 (5 bases). Deletions cut 4 bases from V and 5 bases from J, with 11 bases between. There are 13 residues in the CDR3. Here the CDR3 reads CASSSGALTEAFF. As DNA, the CDR3 is TGTGCCAGCAGTTCCGGGGCTCTTACTGAAGCTTTCTTT.

With respect to this clonotype: One end of the junction fails to match germline, which may point to a read error. The chain has TRBV7-3 and TRBJ2-1, with 7 bases that match TRBD2. This CDR3 spans 16 amino acids. Germline CDR1 is SGHTA and CDR2 is FQGTGA. The CDR3 sequence is CASSLKAAGFAGELFF. The CDR3 nucleotides read TGTGCCAGCAGCCTCAAGGCAGCGGGATTTGCCGGGGAGCTGTTCTTC.

This clonotype came up many times. A read error may account for a junction end that differs from germline. V and J are TRBV7-7 and TRBJ2-5; the D call may be TRBD1 or TRBD2 (5 bases each). Germline CDR1 reads SSHAT; CDR2 reads FNYEAQ (reference sequence). The CDR3 extends over 14 amino acids. The CDR3 DNA reads TGTGCTAGCAGCTTCTTCGGGACCCGAGAGACCCAGTACTTC. Protein sequence: CASSFFGTRETQYF.

This chain connects TRBV5-1 to TRBJ2-5, with 8 bases matching TRBD1. CDR3 length: 15 residues. The germline V gene has CDR1 SGHRS and CDR2 YFSETQ. The J segment lost 5 bases and the V segment lost 4 bases, leaving 10 bases of the junction unmatched. This CDR3 reads CASSDFPTGVETQYF. The CDR3 DNA sequence: TGCGCCAGCAGCGACTTCCCGACAGGGGTTGAGACCCAGTACTTC.

V gene TRBV18 combines with J gene TRBJ1-1; 10 bases align to TRBD1. Germline CDR1 is KGHSH and CDR2 is LQKENI. This CDR3 is 13 amino acids long. V dropped 7 bases and J dropped 5; count of bases not matched to a gene: 4. CDR3 in DNA: TGTGCCAGCTATGGACAGGGGGAAACTGAAGCTTTCTTT. It is translated as CASYGQGETEAFF.

This clonotype is judged medium-sized (0.01 to 0.1%). This chain links TRBV7-6 with TRBJ2-7, with TRBD1 as a possible D gene (6 bases). Looked up from germline, CDR1 is SGHVS and CDR2 is FNYEAQ. The CDR3 covers 14 residues. V was cut by 5 bases and J by 6 bases, with 17 bases left in between. CDR3 nucleotides: TGTGCCAGCAGCCCGATACAGGGTCGGGGCGAGCAGTACTTC. Protein: CASSPIQGRGEQYF.

This rearrangement joins TRBV5-1 to TRBJ1-1; no definite D call. This CDR3 is 12 amino acids long. Per the germline V gene, CDR1 is SGHRS and CDR2 is YFSETQ. V lost 4 bases to trimming and J lost 6 bases, with 10 bases between them. CDR3 in DNA: TGCGCCAGCAGCCGCGGGGATTCTGAAGCTTTCTTT. Amino acids: CASSRGDSEAFF.

The chain links TRBV9 to TRBJ1-2; maybe TRBD1 (6 bases). The CDR3 contains 11 residues. V dropped 4 bases and J dropped 8 bases, with 9 bases sitting between them. In germline, CDR1 is SGDLS, CDR2 YYNGEE. CDR3 sequence: CASSPTGGYTF. CDR3 nucleotides: TGTGCCAGCAGCCCAACAGGGGGCTACACCTTC.

There are a few counts of this clonotype. The V call is TRBV10-3, the J call TRBJ1-3, with D possibly matching TRBD1 (5 bases). In germline, CDR1 is ENHRY, CDR2 SYGVKD. V lost 4 bases and J lost 0, with 10 bases in between. This CDR3 comprises 15 residues. The CDR3: CAISGGLLSGNTIYF. Here the CDR3 DNA reads TGTGCCATCAGTGGGGGACTCCTCTCTGGAAACACCATATATTTT.

This clonotype has a count of ten or more. The V and J genes are TRBV5-8 and TRBJ2-7; 7 bases line up with TRBD2. J was trimmed by 5 bases and V by 3 bases; bases with no gene match: 17. The CDR3 contains 17 residues. Per germline, CDR1 SGHTS and CDR2 YDEGEE. The CDR3 region is CASSSVGVGGPIHEQYF. CDR3 in DNA: TGTGCCAGCAGCTCCGTGGGGGTGGGAGGGCCTATCCACGAGCAGTACTTC.

V gene TRBV7-8 combines with J gene TRBJ1-2, with D perhaps TRBD1 (6 bases). V lost 1 base and J 4 bases, leaving 10 bases between the germline ends. CDR1 SGHVS and CDR2 FQNEAQ come from the germline V gene. The CDR3 covers 14 residues. The CDR3 loop is CASSLEGGAYGYTF. CDR3 coding DNA: TGTGCCAGCAGCTTAGAGGGGGGCGCCTATGGCTACACCTTC.

This chain connects TRBV20-1 to TRBJ1-2, with TRBD1 identical over 10 bases. Germline V gives CDR1 DFQATT, CDR2 SNEGSKA (reference sequence). Trimming took 1 base from V and 6 from J; bases not matched to a gene: 5. The CDR3 covers 14 residues. For the CDR3, the DNA is TGCAGTGCTAGAGTACGGACAGGGGGAGATGGCTACACCTTC. Amino acids: CSARVRTGGDGYTF.

This clonotype was recorded a few times. The chain employs TRBV2 and TRBJ2-2; TRBD1 matches 9 bases. V was clipped by 4 bases and J by 5 bases; unmatched bases: 5. The CDR3 sequence is 15 residues long. Germline V CDR1 and CDR2: SNHLY, FYNNEI. CDR3 coding DNA: TGTGCCAGCAGTGTTGGGACAGGGAGGACCGGGGAGCTGTTTTTT. Translating gives CASSVGTGRTGELFF.

In this sample, this clonotype turned up a few times. The chain couples TRBV20-1 to TRBJ2-7, with 10 bases matching TRBD2. Germline V CDR1 and CDR2: DFQATT, SNEGSKA (reference sequence). V lost 0 bases and J lost 1; bases outside the gene matches: 3. The CDR3 sequence is 15 residues long. CDR3: CSARDKRGGSYEQYF. The DNA of the CDR3 is TGCAGTGCTAGAGATAAGCGGGGGGGATCCTACGAGCAGTACTTC.

Of note for this clonotype: This may come from a read error, since a much larger clone is one base off. J is TRBJ2-5 and V is TRBV6-6, with D possibly called TRBD1 or TRBD2 (5 bases each). CDR3 length: 16 residues. CDR1 and CDR2 (germline): MNHNY, SVGAGI (reference sequence). Trimming shortened V by 4 bases and J by 5 bases, and 20 bases separated the two germline ends. CDR3 region: CASSCPSGRDGETQYF. The DNA of the CDR3 is TGTGCCAGCAGTTGCCCGTCCGGCAGGGACGGGGAGACCCAGTACTTC.

In its sample, this clonotype was seen many times. The rearrangement uses TRBV20-1 and TRBJ2-1; tentatively, D is TRBD2 (6 bases). V was trimmed by 3 bases and J by 7 bases, leaving 13 bases between them. Germline V gene lookup returns CDR1 DFQATT and CDR2 SNEGSKA (reference sequence). This CDR3 comprises 13 residues. CDR3 sequence reads: CSARRSGGNEQFF. In DNA form, the CDR3 reads TGCAGTGCTAGGCGAAGTGGGGGGAATGAGCAGTTCTTC.

The chain joins TRBV10-3 to TRBJ2-3; the D gene could be TRBD1 or TRBD2 (6 bases each). CDR3 length: 14 residues. Germline CDR1 ENHRY, CDR2 SYGVKD. V lost 4 bases, J lost 11 bases, and 19 bases lay in between. CDR3 protein: CAISASPGDNEQYF. The CDR3 nucleotides are TGTGCCATCAGTGCATCCCCGGGGGACAATGAGCAGTATTTT.

The rearrangement links TRBV2 to TRBJ1-5; 7 bases line up with TRBD1. This CDR3 has 15 amino acids. The ends lost 4 bases at V and 0 bases at J; junction bases unmatched: 3. The V gene's germline CDR1 is SNHLY and CDR2 FYNNEI. The CDR3 bases are TGTGCCAGCAGTGCCTCAGGGGGTAGCAATCAGCCCCAGCATTTT. Its protein is CASSASGGSNQPQHF.